The clone carrying this T cell receptor beta chain was counted many times. The target antigen is unknown. The data are from a study of neurological immune-mediated disorders. V was clipped by 5 bases and J by 2 bases, with 12 bases between them. The germline V gene encodes CDR1 MDHEN and CDR2 SYDVKM. The CDR3 contains 14 residues. The making of cDNA relied on 5'RACE with 10-nucleotide random UMIs. TCRdb re-derived calls from the 5' RACE reads in MiXCR, one entry per CDR3 protein. The sample records about 58,000 distinct CDR3 sequences, about 3.3% being singletons. Points from the study as a whole: HTLV-1-associated myelopathy had the most TCR clonal expansion, while multiple sclerosis had the least, a level that fell below healthy controls. Any association between clinical or MRI features and the multiple sclerosis repertoire cluster was absent.

The sequencing input was PBMCs. The rearrangement uses TRBV28 and TRBJ1-1, with a tentative D call TRBD1 (6 bases). The TCR sequence derives from a woman aged 55-70 years with multiple sclerosis. The CDR3 coding sequence is TGTGCCAGCAGTCCCGGGGGGGGCAACACTGAAGCTTTCTTT. Amino acid sequence: CASSPGGGNTEAFF.